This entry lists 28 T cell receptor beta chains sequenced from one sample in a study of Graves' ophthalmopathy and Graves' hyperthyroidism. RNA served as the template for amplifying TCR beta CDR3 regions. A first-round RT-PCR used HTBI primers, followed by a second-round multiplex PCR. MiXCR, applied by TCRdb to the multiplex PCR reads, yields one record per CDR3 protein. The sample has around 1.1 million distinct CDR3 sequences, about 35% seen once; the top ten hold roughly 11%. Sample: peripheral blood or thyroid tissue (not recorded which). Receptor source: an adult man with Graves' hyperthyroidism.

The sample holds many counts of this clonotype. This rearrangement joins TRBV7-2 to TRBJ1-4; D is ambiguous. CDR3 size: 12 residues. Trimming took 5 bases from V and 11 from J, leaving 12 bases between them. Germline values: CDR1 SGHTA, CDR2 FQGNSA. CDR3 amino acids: CASSHDTDKLFF. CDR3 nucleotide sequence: TGTGCCAGCAGCCACGACACAGACAAACTGTTTTTT.

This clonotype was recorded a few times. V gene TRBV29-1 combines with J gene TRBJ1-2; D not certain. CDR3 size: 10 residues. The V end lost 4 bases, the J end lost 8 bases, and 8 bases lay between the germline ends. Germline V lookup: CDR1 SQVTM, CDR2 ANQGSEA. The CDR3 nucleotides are TGCAGCGTTGCCCGCGAGGGCTACACCTTC. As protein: CSVAREGYTF.

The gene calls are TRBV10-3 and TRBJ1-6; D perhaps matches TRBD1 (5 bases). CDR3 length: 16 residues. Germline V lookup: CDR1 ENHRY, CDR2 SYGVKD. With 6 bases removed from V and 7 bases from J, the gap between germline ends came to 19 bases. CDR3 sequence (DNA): TGTGCCATCAGCGGACCGCTGCAGGGCCGAAATTCACCCCTCCACTTT. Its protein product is CAISGPLQGRNSPLHF.

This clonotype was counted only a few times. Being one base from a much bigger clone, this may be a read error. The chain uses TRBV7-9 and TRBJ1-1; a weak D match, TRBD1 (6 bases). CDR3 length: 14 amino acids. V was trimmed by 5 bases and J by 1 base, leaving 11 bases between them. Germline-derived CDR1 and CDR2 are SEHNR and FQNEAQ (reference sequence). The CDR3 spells CASSAGTQNTEAFF. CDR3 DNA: TGTGCCAGCAGCGCCGGGACACAGAACACTGAAGCTTTCTTT. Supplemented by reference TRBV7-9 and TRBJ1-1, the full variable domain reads DTGVSQNPRHKITKRGQNVTFRCDPISEHNRLYWYRQTLGQGPEFLTYFQNEAQLEKSRLLSDRFSAERPKGSFSTLEIQRTEQGDSAMYLCASSAGTQNTEAFFGQGTRLTVV.

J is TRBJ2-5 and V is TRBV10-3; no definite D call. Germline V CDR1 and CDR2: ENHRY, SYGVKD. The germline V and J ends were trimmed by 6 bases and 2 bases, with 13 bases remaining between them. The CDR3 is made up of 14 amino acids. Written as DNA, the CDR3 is TGTGCCATCAGCCGGAAGGTGACTCAAGAGACCCAGTACTTC. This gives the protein CAISRKVTQETQYF.

This CDR3 reads CASSQGGVRAYEQYF. The CDR3 DNA reads as TGCGCCAGCAGCCAAGGCGGGGTACGGGCGTACGAGCAGTACTTC. The rearrangement joins TRBV4-1 to TRBJ2-7, with D possibly TRBD2 on 6 matching bases. This CDR3 comprises 15 residues. Trimming took 1 base from V and 4 from J, leaving 14 bases between them. Germline-derived CDR1 and CDR2 are MGHRA and YSYEKL.

CDR3 protein: CASSSMRGQHQPQHF. The DNA of the CDR3 is TGTGCCAGCAGTTCCATGCGGGGGCAACATCAGCCCCAGCATTTT. The chain joins TRBV6-5 to TRBJ1-5, with D possibly TRBD1 on 6 matching bases. CDR3 length: 15 amino acids. Germline V lookup: CDR1 MNHEY, CDR2 SVGAGI. Trimming cost V 4 bases and J 5 bases, with 15 bases left between them.

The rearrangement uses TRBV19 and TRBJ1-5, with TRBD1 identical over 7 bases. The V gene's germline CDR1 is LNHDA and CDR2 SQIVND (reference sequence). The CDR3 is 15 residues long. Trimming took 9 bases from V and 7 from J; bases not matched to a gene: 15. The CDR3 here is CASSSGQVDNQPQHF. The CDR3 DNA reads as TGTGCCAGCTCTAGCGGACAGGTTGATAACCAGCCCCAGCATTTT.

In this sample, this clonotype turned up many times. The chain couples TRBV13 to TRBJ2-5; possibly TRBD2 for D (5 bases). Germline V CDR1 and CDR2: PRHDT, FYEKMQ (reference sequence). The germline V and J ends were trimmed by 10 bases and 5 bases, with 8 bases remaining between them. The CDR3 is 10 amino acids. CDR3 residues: CATSGETQYF. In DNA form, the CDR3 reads TGTGCCACGTCGGGGGAGACCCAGTACTTC. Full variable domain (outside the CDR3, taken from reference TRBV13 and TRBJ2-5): AAGVIQSPRHLIKEKRETATLKCYPIPRHDTVYWYQQGPGQDPQFLISFYEKMQSDKGSIPDRFSAQQFSDYHSELNMSSLELGDSALYFCATSGETQYFGPGTRLLVL.

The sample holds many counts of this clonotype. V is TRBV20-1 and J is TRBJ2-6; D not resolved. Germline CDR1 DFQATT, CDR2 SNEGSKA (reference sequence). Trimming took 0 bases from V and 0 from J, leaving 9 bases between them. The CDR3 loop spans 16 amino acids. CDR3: CSARDPKGSGANVLTF. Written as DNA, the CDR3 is TGCAGTGCTAGAGATCCTAAGGGCTCTGGGGCCAACGTCCTGACTTTC.

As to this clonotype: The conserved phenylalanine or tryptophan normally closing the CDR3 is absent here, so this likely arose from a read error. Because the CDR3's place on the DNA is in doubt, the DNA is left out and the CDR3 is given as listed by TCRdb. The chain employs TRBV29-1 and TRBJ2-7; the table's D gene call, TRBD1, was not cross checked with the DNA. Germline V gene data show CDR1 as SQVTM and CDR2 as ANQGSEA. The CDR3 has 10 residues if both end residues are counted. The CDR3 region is CSVARIEVNT.

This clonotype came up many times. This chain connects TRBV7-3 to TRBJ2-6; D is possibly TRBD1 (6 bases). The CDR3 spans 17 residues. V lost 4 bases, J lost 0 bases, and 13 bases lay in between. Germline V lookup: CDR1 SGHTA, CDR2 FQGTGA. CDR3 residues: CASSYRGQNSGANVLTF. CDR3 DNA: TGTGCCAGCAGCTATCGAGGACAGAACTCTGGGGCCAACGTCCTGACTTTC.

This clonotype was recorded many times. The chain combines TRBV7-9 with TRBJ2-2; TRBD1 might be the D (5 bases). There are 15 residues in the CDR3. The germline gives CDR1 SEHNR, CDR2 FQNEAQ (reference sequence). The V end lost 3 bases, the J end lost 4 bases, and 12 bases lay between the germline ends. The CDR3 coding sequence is TGTGCCAGCAGCTTCGGCAGGGCCAGCACCGGGGAGCTGTTTTTT. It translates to CASSFGRASTGELFF.

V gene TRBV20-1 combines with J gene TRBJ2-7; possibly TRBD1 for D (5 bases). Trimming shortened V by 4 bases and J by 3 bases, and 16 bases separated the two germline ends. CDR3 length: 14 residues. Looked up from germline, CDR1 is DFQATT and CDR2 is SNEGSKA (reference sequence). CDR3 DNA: TGCAGTGCTATGGGGCCCTCGGTTAACTACGAGCAGTACTTC. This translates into CSAMGPSVNYEQYF.

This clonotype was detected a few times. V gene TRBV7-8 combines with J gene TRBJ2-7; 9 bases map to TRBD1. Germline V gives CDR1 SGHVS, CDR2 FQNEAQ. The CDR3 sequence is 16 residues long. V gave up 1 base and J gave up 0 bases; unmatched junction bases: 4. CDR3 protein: CASSLENRGLSYEQYF. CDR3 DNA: TGTGCCAGCAGCTTAGAAAACAGGGGGCTCTCCTACGAGCAGTACTTC. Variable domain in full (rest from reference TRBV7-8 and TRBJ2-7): GAGVSQSPRYKVAKRGQDVALRCDPISGHVSLFWYQQALGQGPEFLTYFQNEAQLDKSGLPSDRFFAERPEGSVSTLKIQRTQQEDSAVYLCASSLENRGLSYEQYFGPGTRLTVT.

This chain's CDR3 is CASRDREHYGYTF. DNA of the CDR3: TGTGCCAGCAGGGACAGGGAACACTATGGCTACACCTTC. V and J are TRBV28 and TRBJ1-2; 8 nucleotides agree with TRBD1. Germline loops: CDR1 MDHEN, CDR2 SYDVKM. The CDR3 consists of 13 residues. The ends lost 6 bases at V and 3 bases at J; junction bases unmatched: 3.

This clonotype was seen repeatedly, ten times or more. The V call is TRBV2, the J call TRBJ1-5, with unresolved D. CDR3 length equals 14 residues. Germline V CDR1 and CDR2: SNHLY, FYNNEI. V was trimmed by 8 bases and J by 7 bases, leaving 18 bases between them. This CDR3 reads CASSGGNDGQPQHF. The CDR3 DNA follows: TGTGCCAGCTCCGGCGGTAACGACGGGCAGCCCCAGCATTTT.

The CDR3: CASSLTRTVLRETQYF. In DNA form, the CDR3 reads TGTGCCAGCAGCTTAACGCGGACGGTCTTAAGGGAGACCCAGTACTTC. This chain uses TRBV7-8 with TRBJ2-5; D not resolved. The CDR3 extends over 16 amino acids. The germline V and J ends were trimmed by 2 bases and 5 bases, with 18 bases remaining between them. The V gene's germline CDR1 is SGHVS and CDR2 FQNEAQ.

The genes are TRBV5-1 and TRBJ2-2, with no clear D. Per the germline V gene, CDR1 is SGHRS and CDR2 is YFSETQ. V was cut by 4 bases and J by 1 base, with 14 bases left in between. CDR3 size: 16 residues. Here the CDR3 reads CASSPQNWGNTGELFF. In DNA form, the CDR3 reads TGCGCCAGCAGCCCCCAGAACTGGGGGAACACCGGGGAGCTGTTTTTT.

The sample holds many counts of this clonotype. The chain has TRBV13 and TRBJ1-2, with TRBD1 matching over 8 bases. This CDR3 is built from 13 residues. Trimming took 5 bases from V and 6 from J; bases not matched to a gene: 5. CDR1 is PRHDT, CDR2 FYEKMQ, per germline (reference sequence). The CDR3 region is CASSTRQGNGYTF. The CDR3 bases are TGTGCCAGCAGCACCCGACAGGGGAATGGCTACACCTTC.

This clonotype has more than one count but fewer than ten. CDR3 amino acids: CSAPPGVQETQYF. The CDR3 DNA reads as TGCAGTGCTCCCCCCGGGGTCCAAGAGACCCAGTACTTC. The chain employs TRBV20-1 and TRBJ2-5, with a tentative D call TRBD2 (5 bases). Deletions cut 5 bases from V and 1 base from J, with 11 bases between. The CDR3 is 13 residues long. Germline V CDR1 and CDR2: DFQATT, SNEGSKA (reference sequence).

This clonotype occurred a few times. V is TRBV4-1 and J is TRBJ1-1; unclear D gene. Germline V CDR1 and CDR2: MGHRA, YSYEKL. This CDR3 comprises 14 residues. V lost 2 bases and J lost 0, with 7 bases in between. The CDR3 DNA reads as TGCGCCAGCAGCCAAAGAGAAGTGAACACTGAAGCTTTCTTT. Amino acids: CASSQREVNTEAFF.

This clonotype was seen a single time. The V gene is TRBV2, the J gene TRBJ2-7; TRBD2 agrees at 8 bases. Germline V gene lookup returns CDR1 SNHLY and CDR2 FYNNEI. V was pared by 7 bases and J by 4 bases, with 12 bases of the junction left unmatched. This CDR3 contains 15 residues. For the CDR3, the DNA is TGTGCCAGCATCGTAGGAGCGGGAGTCGGGTACGAGCAGTACTTC. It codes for CASIVGAGVGYEQYF.

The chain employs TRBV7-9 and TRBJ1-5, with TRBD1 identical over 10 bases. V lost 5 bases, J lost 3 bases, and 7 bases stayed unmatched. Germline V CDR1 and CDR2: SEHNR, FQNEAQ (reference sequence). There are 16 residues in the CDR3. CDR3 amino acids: CASSPWTGGDNQPQHF. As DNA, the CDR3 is TGTGCCAGCAGCCCATGGACAGGGGGAGACAATCAGCCCCAGCATTTT.

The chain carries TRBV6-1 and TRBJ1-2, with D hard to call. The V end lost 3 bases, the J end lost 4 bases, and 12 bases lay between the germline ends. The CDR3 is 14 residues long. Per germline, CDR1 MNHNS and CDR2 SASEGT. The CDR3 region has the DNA TGTGCCAGCAGTGAGATCGGGAATTTCTATGGCTACACCTTC. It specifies CASSEIGNFYGYTF.

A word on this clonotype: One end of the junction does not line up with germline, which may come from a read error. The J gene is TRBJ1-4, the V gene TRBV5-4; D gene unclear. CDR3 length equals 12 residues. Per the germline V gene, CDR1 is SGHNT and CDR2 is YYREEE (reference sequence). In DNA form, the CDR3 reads TGTGCCAGCAGCTTGTATAATGGAAAACTGTTTTTT. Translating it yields CASSLYNGKLFF.

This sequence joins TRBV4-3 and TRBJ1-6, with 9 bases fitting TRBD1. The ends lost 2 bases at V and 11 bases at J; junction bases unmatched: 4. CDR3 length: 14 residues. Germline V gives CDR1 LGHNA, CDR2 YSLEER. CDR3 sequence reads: CASSQRDREAPLHF. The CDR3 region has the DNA TGCGCCAGCAGCCAACGGGACAGGGAAGCACCCCTCCACTTT.

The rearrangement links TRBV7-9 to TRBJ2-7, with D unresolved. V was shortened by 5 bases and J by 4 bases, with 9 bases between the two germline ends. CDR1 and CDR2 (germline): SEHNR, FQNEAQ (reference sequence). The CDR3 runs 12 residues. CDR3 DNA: TGTGCCAGCAGCCGGATCTTATACGAGCAGTACTTC. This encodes CASSRILYEQYF.